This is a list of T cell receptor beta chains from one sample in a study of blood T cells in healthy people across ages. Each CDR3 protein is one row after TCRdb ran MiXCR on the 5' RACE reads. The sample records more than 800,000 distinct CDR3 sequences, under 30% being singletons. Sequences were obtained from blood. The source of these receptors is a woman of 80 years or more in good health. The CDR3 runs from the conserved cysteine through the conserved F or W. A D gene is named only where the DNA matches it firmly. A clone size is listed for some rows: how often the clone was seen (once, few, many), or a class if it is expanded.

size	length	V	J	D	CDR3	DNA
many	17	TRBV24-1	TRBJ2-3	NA	CATSDQPSTASTDTQYF	TGTGCCACCAGTGATCAACCATCGACAGCTAGCACAGATACGCAGTATTTT
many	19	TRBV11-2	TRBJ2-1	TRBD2	CASSRPTSGATLSYNEQFF	TGTGCCAGCAGCCGCCCGACTAGCGGGGCCACACTTTCCTACAATGAGCAGTTCTTC
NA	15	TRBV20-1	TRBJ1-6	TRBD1	CSARDIQGSSSPLHF	TGCAGTGCTAGAGACATACAGGGGAGTTCTTCACCCCTCCACTTT
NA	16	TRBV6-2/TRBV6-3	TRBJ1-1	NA	CASSYSRDRMNTEAFF	TGTGCCAGCAGTTACTCTAGAGATCGGATGAACACTGAAGCTTTCTTT
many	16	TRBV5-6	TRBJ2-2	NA	CASTSRKRGGTGELFF	TGTGCCAGCACCTCGAGGAAGAGGGGTGGAACCGGGGAGCTGTTTTTT
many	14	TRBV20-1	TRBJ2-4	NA	CSANAPLAKNIQYF	TGCAGTGCCAACGCCCCGCTAGCCAAAAACATTCAGTACTTC
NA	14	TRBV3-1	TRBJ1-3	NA	CASSRGQYGNTIYF	TGTGCCAGCAGCCGAGGACAGTATGGAAACACCATATATTTT
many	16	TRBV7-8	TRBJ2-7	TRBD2	CASSLAPSGGRYEQYF	TGTGCCAGCAGCTTAGCGCCTAGCGGGGGGCGGTACGAGCAGTACTTC
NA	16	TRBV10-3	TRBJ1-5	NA	CAISELFSNSNQPQHF	TGTGCCATCAGTGAGCTATTCAGCAATAGCAATCAGCCCCAGCATTTT
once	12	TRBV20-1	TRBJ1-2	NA	CSAGGGPGGHTF	TGCAGTGCCGGCGGGGGGCCAGGAGGCCACACCTTC
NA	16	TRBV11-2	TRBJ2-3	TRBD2	CASSQLAGGRADTQYF	TGTGCCAGCAGCCAACTAGCGGGGGGGCGGGCAGATACGCAGTATTTT
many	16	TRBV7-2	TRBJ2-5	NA	CASSLDIGPGSETQYF	TGTGCCAGCAGCTTGGATATAGGGCCGGGATCAGAGACCCAGTACTTC
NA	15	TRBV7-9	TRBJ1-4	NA	CASSLAGPGREKLFF	TGTGCCAGCAGCTTAGCCGGGCCCGGACGCGAAAAACTGTTTTTT
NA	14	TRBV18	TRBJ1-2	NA	CASSPFDGNYGYTF	TGTGCCAGCTCACCATTTGACGGTAACTATGGCTACACCTTC
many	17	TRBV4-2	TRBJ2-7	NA	CASSQDDGAILSLEQYF	TGTGCCAGCAGCCAAGATGACGGGGCAATACTATCCTTGGAGCAGTACTTC
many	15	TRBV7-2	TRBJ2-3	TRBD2	CASSSSGGRTDTQYF	TGTGCCAGCAGCTCCAGCGGGGGGCGCACAGATACGCAGTATTTT
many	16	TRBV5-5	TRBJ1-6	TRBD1	CASSRPGQGVNSPLHF	TGTGCCAGCAGCAGACCGGGACAGGGGGTTAATTCACCCCTCCACTTT
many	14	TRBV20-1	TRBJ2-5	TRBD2	CSANRDPGGETQYF	TGCAGTGCTAACCGGGACCCCGGGGGGGAGACCCAGTACTTC
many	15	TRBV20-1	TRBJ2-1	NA	CSARGGAESYNEQFF	TGCAGTGCTAGAGGCGGGGCCGAGTCCTACAATGAGCAGTTCTTC
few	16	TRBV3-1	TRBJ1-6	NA	CASSLYGSSYNSPLHF	TGTGCCAGCAGCCTATATGGGTCCTCCTATAATTCACCCCTCCACTTT
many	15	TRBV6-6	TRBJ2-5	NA	CASSSQGGPSETQYF	TGTGCCAGCAGTTCACAGGGGGGGCCTTCAGAGACCCAGTACTTC
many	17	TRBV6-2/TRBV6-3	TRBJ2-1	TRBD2	CASRLAGPLSSYNEQFF	TGTGCCAGCAGGCTAGCGGGGCCTCTCAGCTCCTACAATGAGCAGTTCTTC
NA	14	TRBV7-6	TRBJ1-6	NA	CVSSLAGVDSPLHF	TGTGTCAGCAGCTTAGCAGGGGTAGATTCACCCCTCCACTTT
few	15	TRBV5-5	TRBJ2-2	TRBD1	CASSLQGVRAGELFF	TGTGCCAGCAGCTTGCAGGGGGTACGGGCCGGGGAGCTGTTTTTT
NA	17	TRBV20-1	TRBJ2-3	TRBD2	CCARDEGSGDYTDTQYF	TGCTGTGCTAGAGATGAGGGTAGCGGGGACTACACAGATACGCAGTATTTT
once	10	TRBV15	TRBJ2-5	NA	CATSGETQYF	TGTGCCACCAGCGGGGAGACCCAGTACTTC
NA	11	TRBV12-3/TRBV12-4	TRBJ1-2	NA	CASSFRGGHTF	TGTGCCAGCAGTTTTAGAGGTGGCCACACCTTC
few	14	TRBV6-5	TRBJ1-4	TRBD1	CASSYGTGREKLFF	TGTGCCAGCAGTTACGGGACAGGGAGGGAAAAACTGTTTTTT
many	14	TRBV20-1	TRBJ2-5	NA	CSASPGQRQETQYF	TGCAGTGCTAGTCCGGGTCAAAGGCAAGAGACCCAGTACTTC
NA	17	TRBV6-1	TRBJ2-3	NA	CASSDRAGARAQDTQYF	TGTGCCAGCAGTGACCGAGCCGGGGCAAGGGCTCAGGATACGCAGTATTTT
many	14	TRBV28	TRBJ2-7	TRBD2	CASSSLAGPFEQYF	TGTGCCAGCAGTTCCCTAGCGGGACCCTTCGAGCAGTACTTC
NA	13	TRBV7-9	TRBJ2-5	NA	CASLRPGEETQYF	TGTGCCAGCCTACGTCCCGGAGAAGAGACCCAGTACTTC
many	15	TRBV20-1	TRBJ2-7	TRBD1	CSANGQGPTPWEQYF	TGCAGTGCCAACGGACAGGGGCCCACCCCTTGGGAGCAGTACTTC
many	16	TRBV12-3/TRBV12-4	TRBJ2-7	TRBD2	CASSPTTSGVNYEQYF	TGTGCCAGCAGCCCGACGACTAGCGGGGTCAACTACGAGCAGTACTTC
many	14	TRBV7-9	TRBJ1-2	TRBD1	CASSSQGQGFGYTF	TGTGCCAGCAGCTCTCAGGGACAGGGATTTGGCTACACCTTC
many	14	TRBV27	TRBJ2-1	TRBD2	CASSKGTSGNEQFF	TGTGCCAGCAGTAAAGGGACTAGCGGCAATGAGCAGTTCTTC
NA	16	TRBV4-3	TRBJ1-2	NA	CASSQVSRATNYGYTF	TGCGCCAGCAGCCAAGTTAGCAGAGCCACTAACTATGGCTACACCTTC
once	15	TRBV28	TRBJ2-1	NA	CASSLSGFTYNEQFF	TGTGCCAGCAGTTTATCCGGTTTTACCTACAATGAGCAGTTCTTC
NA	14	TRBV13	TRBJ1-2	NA	CATQEGGVPYGYTF	TGTGCCACCCAGGAGGGAGGGGTCCCGTATGGCTACACCTTC